The clone carrying this T cell receptor beta chain is medium-sized (0.01 to 0.1%) within its sample. Its target is unknown. Cells sorted as Tregs were CD4+, CD25+ and CD127-/low. The TRBV12-4/TRBJ1-2 clonotypes were amplified using barcode primers with ligated adaptors. TCRdb redid the calling of the multiplex PCR reads with MiXCR, one entry per CDR3 protein. The sample consists of approximately 960 distinct CDR3 sequences, about 6.3% of them appearing once. V was shortened by 5 bases and J by 7 bases, with 14 bases between the two germline ends. CDR3 length: 13 residues. Study observations and caveats: Naive CD4+ cells shared around an eighth of tumor Treg sequences.

This chain uses TRBV12-3 or TRBV12-4 with TRBJ1-2, with D possibly TRBD1 on 5 matching bases. Sequenced: tumor-infiltrating Tregs sorted from the breast tumor. This TCR came from a female donor with breast cancer. CDR3 nucleotides: TGTGCCAGCAGTCAGAGGGGCGGAGGTGGCTACACCTTC. Protein sequence: CASSQRGGGGYTF.